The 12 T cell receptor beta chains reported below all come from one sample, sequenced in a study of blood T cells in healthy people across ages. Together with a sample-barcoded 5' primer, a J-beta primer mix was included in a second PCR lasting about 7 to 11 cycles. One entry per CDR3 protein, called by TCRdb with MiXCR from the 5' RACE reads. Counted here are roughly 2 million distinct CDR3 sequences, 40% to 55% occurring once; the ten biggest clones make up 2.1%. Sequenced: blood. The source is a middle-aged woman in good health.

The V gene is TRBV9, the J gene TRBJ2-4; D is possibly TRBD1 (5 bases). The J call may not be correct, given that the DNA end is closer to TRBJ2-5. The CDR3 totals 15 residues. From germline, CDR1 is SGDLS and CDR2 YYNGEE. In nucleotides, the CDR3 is TGTGCCAGCAGCGAACGGACGGACATCCAAGAGACCCAGTACTTC. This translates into CASSERTDIQETQYF.

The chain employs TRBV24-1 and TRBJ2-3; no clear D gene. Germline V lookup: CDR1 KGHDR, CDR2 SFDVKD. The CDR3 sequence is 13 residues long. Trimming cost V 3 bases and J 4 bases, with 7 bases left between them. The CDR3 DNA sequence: TGTGCCACCAGTGATGTGAACTCAGATACGCAGTATTTT. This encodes CATSDVNSDTQYF.

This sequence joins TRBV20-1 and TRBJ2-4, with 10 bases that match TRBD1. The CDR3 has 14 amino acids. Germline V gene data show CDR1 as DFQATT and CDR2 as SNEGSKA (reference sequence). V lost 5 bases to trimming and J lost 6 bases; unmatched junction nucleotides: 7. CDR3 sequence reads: CSARATGGPNIQYF. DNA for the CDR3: TGCAGTGCTCGGGCGACAGGGGGCCCAAACATTCAGTACTTC.

The CDR3 bases are TGTGCCAGCAGTTTTCGGTTTCCATGGCCAGGCTACACCTTC. This translates into CASSFRFPWPGYTF. The chain recombines TRBV2 with TRBJ1-2; D call uncertain. V gave up 5 bases and J gave up 8 bases, with 18 bases separating them. Germline CDR1 reads SNHLY; CDR2 reads FYNNEI. The CDR3 sequence is 14 residues long.

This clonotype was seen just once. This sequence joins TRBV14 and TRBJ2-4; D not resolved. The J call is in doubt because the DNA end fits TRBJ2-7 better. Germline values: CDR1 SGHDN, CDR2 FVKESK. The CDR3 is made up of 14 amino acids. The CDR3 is CARTIWHITYEQYF. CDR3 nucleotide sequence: TGTGCCCGAACAATATGGCATATAACCTACGAGCAGTACTTC.

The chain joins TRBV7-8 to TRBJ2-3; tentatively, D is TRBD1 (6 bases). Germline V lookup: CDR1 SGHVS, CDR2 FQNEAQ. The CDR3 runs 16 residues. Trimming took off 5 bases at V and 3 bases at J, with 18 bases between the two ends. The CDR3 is CASSRAGTRRTDTQYF. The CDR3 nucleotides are TGTGCCAGCAGCCGGGCCGGGACAAGAAGGACAGATACGCAGTATTTT.

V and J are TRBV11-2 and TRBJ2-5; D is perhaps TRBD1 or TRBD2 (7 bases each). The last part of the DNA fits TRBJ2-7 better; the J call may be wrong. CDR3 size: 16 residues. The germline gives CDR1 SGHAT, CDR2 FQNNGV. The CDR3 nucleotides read TGTGCCAGCAGCTTAGGGCGTTCAGGGGGGGACCACGAGCAGTACTTC. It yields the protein CASSLGRSGGDHEQYF.

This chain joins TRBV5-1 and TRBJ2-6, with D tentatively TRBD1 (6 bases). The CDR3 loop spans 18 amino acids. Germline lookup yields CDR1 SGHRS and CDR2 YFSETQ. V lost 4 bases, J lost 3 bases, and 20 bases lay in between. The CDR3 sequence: CASSGRQLRDNGANVLTF. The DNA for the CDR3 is TGCGCCAGCAGCGGACGCCAGCTGAGGGACAATGGGGCCAACGTCCTGACTTTC.

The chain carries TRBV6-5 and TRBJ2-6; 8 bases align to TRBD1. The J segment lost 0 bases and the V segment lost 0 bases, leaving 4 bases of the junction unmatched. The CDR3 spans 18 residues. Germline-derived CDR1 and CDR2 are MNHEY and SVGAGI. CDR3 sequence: CASSYSGQASSGANVLTF. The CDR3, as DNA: TGTGCCAGCAGTTACTCGGGACAGGCAAGCTCTGGGGCCAACGTCCTGACTTTC.

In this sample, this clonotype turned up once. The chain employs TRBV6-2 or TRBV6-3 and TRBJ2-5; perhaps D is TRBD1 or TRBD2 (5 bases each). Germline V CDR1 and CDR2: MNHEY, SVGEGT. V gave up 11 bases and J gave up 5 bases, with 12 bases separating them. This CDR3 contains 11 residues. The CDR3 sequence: CACQWGETQYF. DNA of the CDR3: TGTGCCTGCCAATGGGGGGAGACCCAGTACTTC.

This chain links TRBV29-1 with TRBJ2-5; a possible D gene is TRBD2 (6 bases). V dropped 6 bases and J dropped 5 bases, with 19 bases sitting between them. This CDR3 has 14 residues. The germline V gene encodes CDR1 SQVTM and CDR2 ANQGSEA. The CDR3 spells CSVQSVLGGETQYF. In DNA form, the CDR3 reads TGCAGCGTCCAGAGTGTATTGGGGGGTGAGACCCAGTACTTC.

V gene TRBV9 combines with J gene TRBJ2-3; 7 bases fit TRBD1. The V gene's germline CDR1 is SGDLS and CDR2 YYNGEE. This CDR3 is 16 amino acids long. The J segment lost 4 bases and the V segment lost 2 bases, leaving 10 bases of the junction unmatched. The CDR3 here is CASSVRQGVFADTQYF. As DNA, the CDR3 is TGTGCCAGCAGCGTTAGACAGGGAGTTTTTGCAGATACGCAGTATTTT.